This T cell receptor beta chain is drawn from a study of T cell repertoires in cytomegalovirus infection (dated by TCRdb to the late 2010s). About the full investigation: Recently identified HLA-C-restricted CMV epitopes, whose presentation resists viral immunomodulation, were targeted by peptide stimulations together with well-studied HLA-B-restricted epitopes. Donor HLA type was relevant to the analysis, as public TCR beta signatures indicated carriage of CMV infection together with the matching HLA type.

This sample was sequenced with an Illumina HiSeq 1500. TCRdb handled the public reads itself, with Q25 trimming in fastp and clone calling in MiXCR, and kept productive beta chains. Every CDR3 protein is listed once, alongside the most common genes and DNA of its rows. The sample yields some 920,000 distinct CDR3 sequences; around 30% were counted once. The top ten hold about 14% of the sample. What this sample's treatment or condition label stands for: in vitro stimulation with specific CMV peptide epitopes to enrich CMV-specific T cells. Study-level results and caveats: The ex vivo response was dominated by HLA-C-restricted CMV-specific TCR beta clonotypes, which also provided the single most frequent clonotype in two of eight donors. In both this cohort and an independent roughly 350-donor cohort, the cumulative frequency of public TCR beta family members distinguished carriers of CMV infection plus the relevant HLA type.

This clonotype was picked up many times. Its antigen is currently not known. Base quality data are lacking; no much larger clone is found one base away. The sequences come from cultured CD8+ T cells from PBMCs, collected from culture after CMV antigen stimulation. This TCR was recovered from a human donor in good health (CMV status not recorded). Some clones in this sample may be carry-over from other donors' samples.

The bases read TGTGCCAGCAGCTCCGGACTTAATTCACCCCTCCACTTT. This codes for CASSSGLNSPLHF. This receptor chain uses TRBV7-6 and TRBJ1-6; no D gene is confidently identified. From a lookup of the germline V gene, CDR1 and CDR2 are SGHVS and FNYEAQ. The junction carries 7 bases between V and J, which are trimmed by 4 bases and 6 bases respectively. The CDR3 runs 13 residues from the cysteine to the phenylalanine. The read is trimmed to its CDR3 DNA, 39 bases read in frame from base 1.